Listed here are 19 T cell receptor beta chains from one sample, sequenced in a study of technical replicates of blood from four donors. Profiling relied on immunoSEQ multiplex PCR, and the TCRdb table lists in-frame clones only, not all of them. The sample holds about 60,000 clones, about 86% seen once. Material for sequencing was PBMCs. The receptors shown here come from a human donor in good health. Some clones in this sample may be carry-over from other donors' samples.

The chain uses TRBV6-5 and TRBJ1-3, with unresolved D. The germline V and J ends were trimmed by 5 bases and 2 bases, with 13 bases remaining between them. CDR1 is MNHEY, CDR2 SVGAGI, per germline. This CDR3 contains 15 residues. The CDR3 loop reads CASSQTESPGNTIYF. The DNA for the CDR3 is TGTGCCAGCAGTCAAACAGAGTCACCTGGAAACACCATATATTTT.

The chain couples TRBV30 to TRBJ2-5; 7 nucleotides agree with TRBD1. Trimming took 0 bases from V and 1 from J; bases not matched to a gene: 2. CDR3 length equals 14 residues. In germline, CDR1 is GTSNPN, CDR2 SVGIG (reference sequence). The CDR3 DNA reads as TGTGCCTGGAGTGTATCAGGGGGCCAAGAGACCCAGTACTTC. Its protein is CAWSVSGGQETQYF.

This chain connects TRBV25-1 to TRBJ2-2; 9 positions agree with TRBD1. Germline V CDR1 and CDR2: MGHDK, SYGVNS. V lost 7 bases, J lost 3 bases, and 3 bases stayed unmatched. The CDR3 is 14 residues long. CDR3 sequence reads: CASTYRGHTGELFF. Written as DNA, the CDR3 is TGTGCCAGCACCTACAGGGGGCACACCGGGGAGCTGTTTTTT.

The chain has TRBV2 and TRBJ2-2; 7 nucleotides align to TRBD1. Germline V lookup: CDR1 SNHLY, CDR2 FYNNEI. The CDR3 consists of 15 residues. V was pared by 3 bases and J by 1 base, with 2 bases of the junction left unmatched. The CDR3 loop is CASSETGLNTGELFF. The CDR3 DNA sequence: TGTGCCAGCAGTGAGACAGGGCTGAACACCGGGGAGCTGTTTTTT.

The chain couples TRBV7-3 to TRBJ1-2, with D unresolved. V lost 3 bases and J lost 7, with 12 bases in between. Germline V gives CDR1 SGHTA, CDR2 FQGTGA. The CDR3 consists of 13 residues. The CDR3 DNA is TGTGCCAGCAGCTTTGATCCGGGTCGTGGCTACACCTTC. It is translated as CASSFDPGRGYTF.

The CDR3 bases are TGTGCCAGCAGCCAATCCCCGGACAGGGCTGCGCAGTATTTT. This translates into CASSQSPDRAAQYF. This chain uses TRBV14 with TRBJ2-3; 8 bases match TRBD1. Per germline, CDR1 SGHDN and CDR2 FVKESK. With V trimmed by 2 bases and J by 10 bases, 8 bases remained unmatched. This CDR3 has 14 amino acids.

The chain combines TRBV10-3 with TRBJ2-1; 14 bases are a match to TRBD2. Looked up from germline, CDR1 is ENHRY and CDR2 is SYGVKD. V was clipped by 10 bases and J by 7 bases; unmatched bases: 9. The CDR3 is 15 amino acids. The CDR3 protein is CATHPTSGRVNEQFF. The DNA for the CDR3 is TGTGCCACCCATCCGACTAGCGGGAGGGTGAATGAGCAGTTCTTC.

This clone was counted between two and nine times. The V call is TRBV5-1, the J call TRBJ2-5, with TRBD2 matching over 9 bases. V trimming: 1 base; J trimming: 2 bases; junction bases outside the gene matches: 3. The CDR3 length is 15 residues. Germline CDR1 reads SGHRS; CDR2 reads YFSETQ. The CDR3 nucleotides read TGCGCCAGCAGCTTGTCAGCGGGGGGACAAGAGACCCAGTACTTC. Its translation: CASSLSAGGQETQYF.

The CDR3: CASSLDRGLDGYTF. CDR3 DNA sequence: TGTGCCAGCAGCTTGGACAGGGGGCTCGATGGCTACACCTTC. This chain uses TRBV7-9 with TRBJ1-2; 11 bases map to TRBD1. The trim removed 3 bases at V and 6 bases at J, leaving 3 bases unmatched. Germline-derived CDR1 and CDR2 are SEHNR and FQNEAQ (reference sequence). This CDR3 contains 14 residues.

The gene calls are TRBV2 and TRBJ2-1; TRBD2 matches at 12 bases. Germline CDR1 reads SNHLY; CDR2 reads FYNNEI. V was clipped by 1 base and J by 9 bases; unmatched bases: 7. The length of the CDR3 is 16 residues. The DNA of the CDR3 is TGTGCCAGCAGTGAAGAAAGGACTAGCGGGATGGGTGAGCAGTTCTTC. Protein sequence: CASSEERTSGMGEQFF.

V gene TRBV7-3 combines with J gene TRBJ2-7; 9 nucleotides line up with TRBD1. Germline-derived CDR1 and CDR2 are SGHTA and FQGTGA. This CDR3 spans 15 amino acids. Unmatched junction bases numbered 3, after V lost 0 bases and J lost 3 bases. CDR3 in amino acids: CASSLTGQGFYEQYF. As DNA, the CDR3 is TGTGCCAGCAGCTTAACGGGACAGGGTTTCTACGAGCAGTACTTC.

This chain joins TRBV7-6 and TRBJ2-5, with D perhaps TRBD1 (6 bases). V was cut by 5 bases and J by 5 bases, with 9 bases left in between. CDR3 length: 12 residues. Germline loops: CDR1 SGHVS, CDR2 FNYEAQ. CDR3 bases: TGTGCCAGCAGCAGGGGGTTCGAGACCCAGTACTTC. It encodes CASSRGFETQYF.

This clone was found a few times. CDR3 sequence reads: CASSLDGITQPQHF. In DNA, the CDR3 is TGTGCCAGCAGCTTGGATGGCATAACCCAGCCCCAGCATTTT. This rearrangement joins TRBV5-4 to TRBJ1-5, with D hard to call. CDR3 size: 14 residues. Looked up from germline, CDR1 is SGHNT and CDR2 is YYREEE (reference sequence). V dropped 0 bases and J dropped 7 bases, with 11 bases sitting between them.

The sample holds a few counts of this clone. The chain has TRBV6-1 and TRBJ1-6; D uncertain. V was trimmed by 2 bases and J by 8 bases, leaving 4 bases between them. Germline values: CDR1 MNHNS, CDR2 SASEGT. The CDR3 length is 12 residues. The CDR3 DNA is TGTGCCAGCAGTGAATTAGATTCACCCCTCCACTTT. Protein: CASSELDSPLHF.

About this clone itself: At one end the junction does not follow the germline gene, possibly because of a read error. The chain uses TRBV27 and TRBJ2-3; D is perhaps TRBD2 (5 bases). Germline assignment: CDR1 MNHEY and CDR2 SMNVEV (reference sequence). This CDR3 has 14 amino acids. The CDR3 here is CASSLMSSRDTQYF. The CDR3 DNA reads as TGTGCCAGCAGTTTAATGTCTAGCAGAGATACGCAGTATTTT.

The chain recombines TRBV5-1 with TRBJ2-7; TRBD2 aligns across 11 bases. This CDR3 spans 14 amino acids. Germline V gives CDR1 SGHRS, CDR2 YFSETQ. The junction had 5 bases not matched to a gene; V was cut back by 4 bases and J by 5 bases. In nucleotides, the CDR3 is TGCGCCAGCAGCGCGACTAGCGGGACGCACGAGCAGTACTTC. The encoded protein is CASSATSGTHEQYF.

The chain joins TRBV7-8 to TRBJ1-1, with D possibly TRBD1 on 5 matching bases. The V and J ends lost 6 bases and 4 bases respectively, with 15 bases between them. CDR3 length equals 14 residues. The germline V gene has CDR1 SGHVS and CDR2 FQNEAQ. The CDR3 protein is CASRTGGGSTEAFF. CDR3 nucleotide sequence: TGTGCCAGCAGAACCGGGGGGGGGAGCACTGAAGCTTTCTTT.

The CDR3 region has the DNA TGCGCCAGCAGCTTGCGCGGACAGGGGGGTTCCTACGAGCAGTACTTC. Its protein is CASSLRGQGGSYEQYF. This chain links TRBV5-1 with TRBJ2-7; 10 bases are a match to TRBD1. The CDR3 is made up of 16 amino acids. The germline V gene has CDR1 SGHRS and CDR2 YFSETQ. The V and J ends lost 1 base and 1 base, in that order; junction bases with no gene match: 5.

The chain couples TRBV7-2 to TRBJ2-1; 8 nucleotides align to TRBD2. The CDR3 has 14 amino acids. Germline CDR1 reads SGHTA; CDR2 reads FQGNSA. Unmatched junction bases numbered 11, after V lost 8 bases and J lost 8 bases. The CDR3 sequence: CASGAGASQHEQFF. The CDR3 DNA follows: TGTGCCAGCGGAGCGGGGGCCTCCCAACATGAGCAGTTCTTC. The entire variable domain, with the rest obtained from reference TRBV7-2 and TRBJ2-1, is as follows: GAGVSQSPSNKVTEKGKDVELRCDPISGHTALYWYRQSLGQGLEFLIYFQGNSAPDKSGLPSDRFSAERTGGSVSTLTIQRTQQEDSAVYLCASGAGASQHEQFFGPGTRLTVL.